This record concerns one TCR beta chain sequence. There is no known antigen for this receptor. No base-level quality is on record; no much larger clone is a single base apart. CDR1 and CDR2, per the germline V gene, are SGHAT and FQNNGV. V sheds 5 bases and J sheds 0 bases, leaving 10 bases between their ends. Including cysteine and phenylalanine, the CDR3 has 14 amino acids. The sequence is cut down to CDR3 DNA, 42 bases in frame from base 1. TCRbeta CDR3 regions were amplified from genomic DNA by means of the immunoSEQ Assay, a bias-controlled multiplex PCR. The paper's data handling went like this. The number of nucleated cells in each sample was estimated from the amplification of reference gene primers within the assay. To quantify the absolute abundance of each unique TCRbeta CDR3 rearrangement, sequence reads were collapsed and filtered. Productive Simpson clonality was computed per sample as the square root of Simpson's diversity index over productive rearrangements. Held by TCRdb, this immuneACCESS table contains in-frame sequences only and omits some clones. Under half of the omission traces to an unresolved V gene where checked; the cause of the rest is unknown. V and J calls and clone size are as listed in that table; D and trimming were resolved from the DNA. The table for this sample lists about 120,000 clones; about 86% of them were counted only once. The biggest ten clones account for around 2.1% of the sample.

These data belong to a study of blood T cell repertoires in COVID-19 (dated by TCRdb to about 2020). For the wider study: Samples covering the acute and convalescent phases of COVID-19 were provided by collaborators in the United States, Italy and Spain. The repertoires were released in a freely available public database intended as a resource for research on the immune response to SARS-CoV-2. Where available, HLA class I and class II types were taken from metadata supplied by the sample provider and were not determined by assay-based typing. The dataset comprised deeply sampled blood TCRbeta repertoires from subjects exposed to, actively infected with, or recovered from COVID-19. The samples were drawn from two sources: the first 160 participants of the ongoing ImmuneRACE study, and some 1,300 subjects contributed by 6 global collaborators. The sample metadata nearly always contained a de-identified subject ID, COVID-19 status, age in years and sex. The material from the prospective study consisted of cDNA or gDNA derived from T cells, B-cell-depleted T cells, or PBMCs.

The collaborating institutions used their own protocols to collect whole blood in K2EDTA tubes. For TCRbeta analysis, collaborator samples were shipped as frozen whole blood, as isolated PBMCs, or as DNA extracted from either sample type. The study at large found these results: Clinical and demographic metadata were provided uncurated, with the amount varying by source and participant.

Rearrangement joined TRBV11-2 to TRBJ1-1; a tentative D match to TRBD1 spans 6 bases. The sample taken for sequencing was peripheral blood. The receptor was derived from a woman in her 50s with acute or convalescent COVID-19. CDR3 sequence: CASSIDRMNTEAFF. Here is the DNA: TGTGCCAGCAGCATCGACAGGATGAACACTGAAGCTTTCTTT.